These T cell receptor beta chains were read from a single sample in a study of blood T cells in healthy people across ages. TCRdb analysed the 5' RACE reads with MiXCR anew, one entry per CDR3 protein. The sample yields fewer than 2,000,000 distinct CDR3 sequences, 30% to 40% seen once. Sequencing was done on a sample of blood. Receptors were obtained from a woman aged 25 to 39 in good health. CDR3s include the opening cysteine and the closing phenylalanine or tryptophan. D genes are given only for firm matches. Clone size is shown for a subset of rows, as once, few, many or a class of expanded clone.

d_call clone_size j_call v_call cdr3_nt cdr3_aa
NA NA TRBJ2-3 TRBV5-1 TGCGCCAGCAGCTTGGGAGGGAGCGCCCCAGATACGCAGTATTTT CASSLGGSAPDTQYF
TRBD2 few TRBJ2-7 TRBV6-1 TGTGCCAGCCGGCGGGAGGTTCTCTACGAGCAGTACTTC CASRREVLYEQYF
TRBD1 NA TRBJ2-5 TRBV6-1 TGTGCCAGCAGTGAATCGACAGGGGGAGGACAAGAGACCCAGTACTTC CASSESTGGGQETQYF
NA few TRBJ1-1 TRBV5-1 TGCGCCACCGCTGAACCGGGCAAGAACACTGAAGCTTTCTTT CATAEPGKNTEAFF
TRBD1 few TRBJ2-7 TRBV27 TGTGCCAGCAGGCCGACTGTGTCCGGGACAGGGGGCTACGAGCAGTACTTC CASRPTVSGTGGYEQYF
NA NA TRBJ2-7 TRBV5-1 TGCGCCAGCGCCCGGGACGGAAGCTCCTACGAGCAGTACTTC CASARDGSSYEQYF
TRBD1 NA TRBJ2-3 TRBV20-1 TGCAGTGCTAGATCAATCGGGACAGGTGATACGCAGTATTTT CSARSIGTGDTQYF
NA NA TRBJ1-1 TRBV6-5 TGTGCCAGCAGCGCGGACCTTAACACTGAAGCTTTCTTT CASSADLNTEAFF
TRBD2 few TRBJ2-5 TRBV5-1 TGCGCCAGCAGCTTGGCCGGAGTAGCGGGAGGGGGTCAAGAGACCCAGTACTTC CASSLAGVAGGGQETQYF
TRBD2 many TRBJ2-3 TRBV29-1 TGCAGCGTTGGACTAGCAATTACTAGCACAGATACGCAGTATTTT CSVGLAITSTDTQYF
TRBD1 NA TRBJ2-3 TRBV5-1 TGCGCCAGCAGTACAGGGGAGAAATTAAGCACAGATACGCAGTATTTT CASSTGEKLSTDTQYF
NA NA TRBJ2-3 TRBV7-9 TGTGCCAGCAGCCCCCCCGGGGGGGACAGGCAGTATTTT CASSPPGGDRQYF
NA few TRBJ2-5 TRBV4-2 TGTGCCAGCAGTCGACTGGGAAATGGAGAGACCCAGTACTTC CASSRLGNGETQYF
NA few TRBJ1-5 TRBV28 TGTGCCAGCAGTTCCGTTGATCAGCCCCAGCATTTT CASSSVDQPQHF
NA once TRBJ2-2 TRBV9 TGTGCCAGCAGCGTATCAGGGCTAGACACCGGGGAGCTGTTTTTT CASSVSGLDTGELFF
TRBD1 NA TRBJ1-2 TRBV10-3 TGTGCCATCAGTGAAACCGGGACAGGCGGCGGCTACACCTTC CAISETGTGGGYTF
NA few TRBJ1-2 TRBV4-1 TGCGCCAGCAGCCGGACACACCAATATGGCTACACCTTC CASSRTHQYGYTF
NA few TRBJ2-7 TRBV5-1 TGCGCCAGCAGCCTGGACCACTCCTACGAGCAGTACTTC CASSLDHSYEQYF
NA NA TRBJ1-2 TRBV3-1 TGTGCCAGCAGCCAAGGTGAAGGGCGCTCTGGCTACACCTTC CASSQGEGRSGYTF
TRBD1 few TRBJ1-2 TRBV7-9 TGTGCCAGCAGCCCCCGTGAGGACAGGGTGAATGGCTACACCTTC CASSPREDRVNGYTF
NA once TRBJ1-2 TRBV27 TGTGCCAGCAGTTCTCGGGGGGCGAACTTCTACTATGGCTACACCTTC CASSSRGANFYYGYTF
TRBD1 many TRBJ1-1 TRBV18 TGTGCCAGCTCACCACGGGGACAGGGATCAAACACTGAAGCTTTCTTT CASSPRGQGSNTEAFF
NA NA TRBJ2-1 TRBV2 TGTGCCAGCAGTGCAGGTAGCGCTGGGGAGCAGTTCTTC CASSAGSAGEQFF
TRBD1 few TRBJ1-1 TRBV6-1 TGTGCCAGCAGCCGCACTGGACAGGGGAGGACTGAAGCTTTCTTT CASSRTGQGRTEAFF
NA few TRBJ2-3 TRBV9 TGTGCCAGCGCCGGCCGGGACGAGCCAGATACGCAGTATTTT CASAGRDEPDTQYF
NA NA TRBJ2-7 TRBV29-1 TGCAGCGTCCGCTCATACGGCGAGCAGTACTTC CSVRSYGEQYF
TRBD2 many TRBJ2-4 TRBV29-1 TGCAGCGGAGGACTAGAAGGCATTCAGTACTTC CSGGLEGIQYF
NA NA TRBJ2-7 TRBV21-1 TGTGCCAGCATCCCCAGAGATACGGAACCCTACGAGCAGTACTTC CASIPRDTEPYEQYF
NA NA TRBJ2-3 TRBV6-2/TRBV6-3 TGTGCCAGCAGTTACGGCGGGGTGGTTTCTGGCACAGATACGCAGTATTTT CASSYGGVVSGTDTQYF
NA few TRBJ2-2 TRBV25-1 TGTGCCAGCAGTGACCCCGGGACTCCCTACACCGGGGAGCTGTTTTTT CASSDPGTPYTGELFF
NA NA TRBJ2-3 TRBV25-1 TGTGCCAGCGGCCTCACGGGCACAGATACGCAGTATTTT CASGLTGTDTQYF
NA NA TRBJ2-1 TRBV2 TGTGCCAGCAGTCAACCCCACGGACTCAGCGAGCAGTTCTTC CASSQPHGLSEQFF
NA NA TRBJ2-3 TRBV18 TGTGCCAGCTCGCGACAGTTGACAGATACGCAGTATTTT CASSRQLTDTQYF
TRBD1 NA TRBJ2-7 TRBV5-1 TGCGCCAGCAGCTTTTGGACAGGGCAACTCTACGAGCAGTACTTC CASSFWTGQLYEQYF
TRBD1 NA TRBJ2-3 TRBV20-1 TGCAGTGCCCGACAGGGTCCCGGTGCAGATACGCAGTATTTT CSARQGPGADTQYF
TRBD2 NA TRBJ2-7 TRBV20-1 TGCAGTGCTAGAGACCTGGGACTAGCTTCCAACGAGCAGTACTTC CSARDLGLASNEQYF
NA few TRBJ2-1 TRBV5-1 TGCGCCAGCAGCCCGGGACCGACCCAGAATGAGCAGTTCTTC CASSPGPTQNEQFF